Below, one T cell receptor (beta chain) is given with its context. Its antigen is unknown. In the PCR, 60 Vbeta and 13 Jbeta primers were used. Repertoires were generated with immunoSEQ multiplex PCR, while TCRdb's copy carries only in-frame clones and drops some. The sample includes some 120,000 clones, 75% to 85% of them seen just once. This sample is drawn from a study of cytomegalovirus exposure and HLA in healthy donors. Whole-study findings and limits: TCR beta chains associated with HLA were, in a later analysis, more clonally expanded than equally common others.

V shed 5 bases and J shed 4 bases, with 16 bases lying between them. This CDR3 region has 15 residues. CDR1 and CDR2 from the germline V gene are SGHTA and FQGTGA. The receptor comes from a male donor in good health and CMV-seronegative. The chain recombines TRBV7-3 with TRBJ2-3, with D possibly being TRBD1 (6 bases). The sample was PBMCs. The CDR3 region is CASSPRGGGPDTQYF. The CDR3 region has the DNA TGTGCCAGCAGCCCCCGTGGGGGCGGGCCAGATACGCAGTATTTT.